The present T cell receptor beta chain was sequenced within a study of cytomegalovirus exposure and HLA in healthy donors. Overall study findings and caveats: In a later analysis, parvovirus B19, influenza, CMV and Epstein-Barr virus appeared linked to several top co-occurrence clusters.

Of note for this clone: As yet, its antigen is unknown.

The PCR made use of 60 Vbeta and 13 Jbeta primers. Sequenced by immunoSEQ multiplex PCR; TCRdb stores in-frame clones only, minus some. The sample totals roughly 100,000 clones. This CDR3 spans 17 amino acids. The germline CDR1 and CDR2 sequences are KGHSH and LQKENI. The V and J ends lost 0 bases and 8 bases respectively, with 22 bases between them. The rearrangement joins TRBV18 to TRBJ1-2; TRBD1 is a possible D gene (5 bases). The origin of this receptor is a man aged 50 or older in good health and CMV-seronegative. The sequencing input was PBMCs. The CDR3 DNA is TGTGCCAGCTCACCACCGGACCCAGGAAGGGGCTTACTAGGCTACACCTTC. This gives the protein CASSPPDPGRGLLGYTF.